The present T cell receptor (beta chain) was sequenced within a study of graft-versus-host responses after intestinal transplantation. Across the study: Multivisceral, liver-intestinal, or isolated intestinal grafts were transplanted into recipients. The study gave all recipients anti-thymocyte globulin induction, then tacrolimus and steroids for about 3 years. Notes on the study in general: Allografts from individuals with graft-donor T cell macrochimerism displayed high graft-versus-host to host-versus-graft clonal ratios. Early post-transplant falls in HvG clones accompanied the peak levels of circulating GvH clones.

Deletions cut 3 bases from V and 3 bases from J, with 8 bases between. In germline, CDR1 is GTSNPN, CDR2 SVGIG (reference sequence). The CDR3 sequence is 12 residues long. TCRdb keeps only in-frame clones here, not all; method: immunoSEQ multiplex PCR. The sample consists of around 100,000 clones, 85% to 95% of them appearing once. Comment on this clone: Its antigen is unknown.

The sequenced sample was unstimulated CD8+ T cells sorted from spleen or lymph node cells, obtained before transplant. The receptor was derived from a human donor who was the organ donor for an intestinal transplant. The genes are TRBV30 and TRBJ2-5; perhaps TRBD2 as D (6 bases). CDR3 sequence reads: CAWSWEEETQYF. CDR3 nucleotide sequence: TGTGCCTGGAGCTGGGAGGAAGAGACCCAGTACTTC.